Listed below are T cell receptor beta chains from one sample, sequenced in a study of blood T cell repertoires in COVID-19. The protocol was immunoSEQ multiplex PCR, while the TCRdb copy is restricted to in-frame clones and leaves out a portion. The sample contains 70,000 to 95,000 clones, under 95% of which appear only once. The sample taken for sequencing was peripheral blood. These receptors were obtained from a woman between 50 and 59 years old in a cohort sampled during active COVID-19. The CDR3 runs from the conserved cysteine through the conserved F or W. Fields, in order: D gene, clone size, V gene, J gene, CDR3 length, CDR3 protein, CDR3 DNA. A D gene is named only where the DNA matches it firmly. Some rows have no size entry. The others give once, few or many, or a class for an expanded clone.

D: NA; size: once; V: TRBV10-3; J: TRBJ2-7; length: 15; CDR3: CAISEGLQGSYEQYF; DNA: TGTGCCATCAGTGAGGGATTACAGGGCTCCTACGAGCAGTACTTC
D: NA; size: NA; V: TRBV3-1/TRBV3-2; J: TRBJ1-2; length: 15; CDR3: CASSPSSSPNVGYTF; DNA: TGTGCCAGCAGCCCCTCAAGCTCTCCCAACGTGGGCTACACCTTC
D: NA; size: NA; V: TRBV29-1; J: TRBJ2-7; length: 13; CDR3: CSVDRGFGYEQYF; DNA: TGCAGCGTTGACCGAGGGTTTGGATACGAGCAGTACTTC
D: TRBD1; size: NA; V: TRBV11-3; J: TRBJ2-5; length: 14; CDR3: CASSPPDREETQYF; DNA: TGTGCCAGCAGCCCCCCCGACAGGGAAGAGACCCAGTACTTC
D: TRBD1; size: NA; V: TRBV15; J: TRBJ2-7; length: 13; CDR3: CATSRLDRDEQYF; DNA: TGTGCCACCAGCAGGCTCGACAGGGACGAGCAGTACTTC
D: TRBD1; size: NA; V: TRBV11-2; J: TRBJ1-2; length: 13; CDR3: CASSHDRVDGYTF; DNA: TGTGCCAGCAGCCACGACAGGGTCGATGGCTACACCTTC
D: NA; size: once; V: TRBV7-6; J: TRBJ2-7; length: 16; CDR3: CASSLAPGPPSYEQYF; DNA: TGTGCCAGCAGCTTAGCCCCGGGTCCGCCCTCCTACGAGCAGTACTTC
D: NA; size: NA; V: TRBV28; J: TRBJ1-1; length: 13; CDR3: CASSPGTSLKAFF; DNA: TGTGCCAGCAGCCCTGGGACTTCCCTGAAAGCTTTCTTT
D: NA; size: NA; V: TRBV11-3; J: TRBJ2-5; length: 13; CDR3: CASSITGRETQYF; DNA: TGTGCCAGCAGCATTACAGGGAGAGAGACCCAGTACTTC
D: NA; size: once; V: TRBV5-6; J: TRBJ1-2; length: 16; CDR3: CASSFQNGDPNYGYTF; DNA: TGTGCCAGCAGCTTCCAAAACGGAGACCCTAACTATGGCTACACCTTC
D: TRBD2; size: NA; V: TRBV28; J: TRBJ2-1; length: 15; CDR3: CASSPTSGAYNEQFF; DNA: TGTGCCAGCAGCCCGACTAGCGGAGCATACAATGAGCAGTTCTTC
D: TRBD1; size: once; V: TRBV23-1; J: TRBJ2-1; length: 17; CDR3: CASSQGPVDRAHNEQFF; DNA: TGCGCCAGCAGTCAAGGTCCAGTGGACAGGGCCCACAATGAGCAGTTCTTC
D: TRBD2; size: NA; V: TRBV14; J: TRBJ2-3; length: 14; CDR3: CASSQGGGPTTQYF; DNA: TGTGCCAGCAGCCAAGGGGGGGGTCCTACTACGCAGTATTTT
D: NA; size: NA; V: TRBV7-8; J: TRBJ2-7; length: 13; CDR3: CASSLISSYEQYF; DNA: TGTGCCAGCAGCTTAATCTCCTCCTACGAGCAGTACTTC
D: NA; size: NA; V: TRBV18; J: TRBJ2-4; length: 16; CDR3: CASSPDYVGPKNIQYF; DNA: TGTGCCAGCTCACCCGACTATGTTGGGCCCAAAAACATTCAGTACTTC
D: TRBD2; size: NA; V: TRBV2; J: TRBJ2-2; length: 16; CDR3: CASRPLAGGPNGELFF; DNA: TGTGCCAGCAGACCCCTAGCGGGAGGGCCTAACGGGGAGCTGTTTTTT
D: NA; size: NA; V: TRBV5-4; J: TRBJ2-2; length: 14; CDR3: CASSLELLTGELFF; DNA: TGTGCCAGCAGCTTGGAACTACTCACCGGGGAGCTGTTTTTT
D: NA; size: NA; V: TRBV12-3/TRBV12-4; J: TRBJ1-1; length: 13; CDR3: CATEDRRKAEAFF; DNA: TGTGCCACCGAGGACAGAAGAAAGGCTGAAGCTTTCTTT
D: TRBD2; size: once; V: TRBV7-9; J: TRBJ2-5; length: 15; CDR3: CASSTTSGSGETQYF; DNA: TGTGCCAGCAGCACGACTAGCGGGAGTGGAGAGACCCAGTACTTC
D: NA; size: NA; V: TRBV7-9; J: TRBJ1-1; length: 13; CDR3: CASSFGMNTEAFF; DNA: TGTGCCAGCAGCTTCGGGATGAACACTGAAGCTTTCTTT
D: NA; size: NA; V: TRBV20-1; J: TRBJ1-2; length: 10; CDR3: CSASDSYYTF; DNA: TGCAGTGCTTCGGACAGCTATTACACCTTC
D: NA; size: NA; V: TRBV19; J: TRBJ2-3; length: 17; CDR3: CASSIDPQAPNTDTQYF; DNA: TGTGCCAGTAGTATAGATCCACAGGCCCCGAACACAGATACGCAGTATTTT
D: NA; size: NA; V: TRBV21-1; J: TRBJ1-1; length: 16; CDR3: CASSSGRGREGTEAFF; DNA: TGTGCCAGCAGTTCAGGTAGGGGGCGCGAGGGAACTGAAGCTTTCTTT
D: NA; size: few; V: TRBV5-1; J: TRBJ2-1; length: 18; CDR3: CASSLEQGASGFYNEQFF; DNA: TGCGCCAGCAGCTTGGAACAGGGTGCTAGCGGCTTCTACAATGAGCAGTTCTTC
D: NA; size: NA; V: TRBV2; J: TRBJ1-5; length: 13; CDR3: CASSPRRNQPQHF; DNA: TGTGCCAGCAGTCCCCGGAGGAATCAGCCCCAGCATTTT
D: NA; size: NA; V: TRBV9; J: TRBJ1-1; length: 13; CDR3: CASSADTYTEAFF; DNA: TGTGCCAGCAGCGCCGACACTTACACTGAAGCTTTCTTT
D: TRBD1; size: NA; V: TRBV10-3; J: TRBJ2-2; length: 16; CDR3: CAISEREQGATGELFF; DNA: TGTGCCATCAGTGAGAGGGAACAGGGGGCTACCGGGGAGCTGTTTTTT
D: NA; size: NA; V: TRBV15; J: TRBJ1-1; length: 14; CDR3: CATQQEGRGTEAFF; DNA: TGTGCCACCCAGCAGGAGGGAAGGGGCACTGAAGCTTTCTTT